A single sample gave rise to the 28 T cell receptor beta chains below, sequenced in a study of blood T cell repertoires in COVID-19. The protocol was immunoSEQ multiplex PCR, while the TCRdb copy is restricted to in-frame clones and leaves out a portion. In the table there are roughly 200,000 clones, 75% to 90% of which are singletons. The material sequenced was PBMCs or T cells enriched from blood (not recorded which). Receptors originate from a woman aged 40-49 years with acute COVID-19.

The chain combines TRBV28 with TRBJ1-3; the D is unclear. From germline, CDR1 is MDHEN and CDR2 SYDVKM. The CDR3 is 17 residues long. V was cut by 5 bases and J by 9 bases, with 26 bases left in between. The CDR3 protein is CASSGRHESTRRGTIYF. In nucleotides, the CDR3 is TGTGCCAGCAGTGGCCGACACGAATCTACTCGGCGGGGCACCATATATTTT.

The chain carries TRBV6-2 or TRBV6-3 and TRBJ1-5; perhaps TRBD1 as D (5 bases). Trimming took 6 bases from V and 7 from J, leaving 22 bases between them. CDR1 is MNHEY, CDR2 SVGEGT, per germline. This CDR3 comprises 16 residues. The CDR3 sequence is CASSTGGRALRQPQHF. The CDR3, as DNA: TGTGCCAGCAGCACCGGTGGCAGGGCACTTAGGCAGCCCCAGCATTTT.

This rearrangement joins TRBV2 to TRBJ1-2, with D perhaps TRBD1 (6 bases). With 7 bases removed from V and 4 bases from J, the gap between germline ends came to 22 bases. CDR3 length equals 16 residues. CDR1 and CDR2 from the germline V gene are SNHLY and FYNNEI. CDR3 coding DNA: TGTGCCAGCACCAAAACCGGGGGGGGCCAGCTCTATGGCTACACCTTC. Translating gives CASTKTGGGQLYGYTF.

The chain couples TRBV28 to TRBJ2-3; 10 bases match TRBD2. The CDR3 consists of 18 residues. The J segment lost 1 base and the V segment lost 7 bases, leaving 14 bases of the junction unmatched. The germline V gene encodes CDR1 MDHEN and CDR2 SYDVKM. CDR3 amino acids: CASNLAGEPLNGTDTQYF. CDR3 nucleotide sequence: TGTGCCAGCAATCTAGCGGGGGAGCCACTGAACGGCACAGATACGCAGTATTTT.

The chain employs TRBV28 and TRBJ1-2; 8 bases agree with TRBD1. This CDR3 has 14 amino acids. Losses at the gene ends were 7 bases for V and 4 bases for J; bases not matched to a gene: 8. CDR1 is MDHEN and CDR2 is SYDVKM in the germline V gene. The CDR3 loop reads CASIKTGGGYGYTF. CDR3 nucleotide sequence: TGTGCCAGCATCAAAACAGGGGGTGGCTATGGCTACACCTTC.

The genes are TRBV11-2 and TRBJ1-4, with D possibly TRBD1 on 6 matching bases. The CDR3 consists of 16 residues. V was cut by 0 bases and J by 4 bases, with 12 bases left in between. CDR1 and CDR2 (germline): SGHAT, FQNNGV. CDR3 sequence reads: CASSLDLGQLNEKLFF. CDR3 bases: TGTGCCAGCAGCTTAGATCTAGGACAGCTTAATGAAAAACTGTTTTTT.

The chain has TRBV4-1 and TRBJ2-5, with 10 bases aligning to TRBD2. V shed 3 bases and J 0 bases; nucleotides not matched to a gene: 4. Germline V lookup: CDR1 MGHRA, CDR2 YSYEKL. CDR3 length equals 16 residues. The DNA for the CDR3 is TGCGCCAGCAGCCACCTTAGCGGGGGGTACCAAGAGACCCAGTACTTC. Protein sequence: CASSHLSGGYQETQYF.

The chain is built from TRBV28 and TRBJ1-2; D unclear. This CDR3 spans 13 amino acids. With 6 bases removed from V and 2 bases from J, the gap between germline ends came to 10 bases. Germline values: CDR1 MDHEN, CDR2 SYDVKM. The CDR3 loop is CASRSGGNYGYTF. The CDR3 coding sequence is TGTGCCAGCAGATCGGGAGGAAACTATGGCTACACCTTC.

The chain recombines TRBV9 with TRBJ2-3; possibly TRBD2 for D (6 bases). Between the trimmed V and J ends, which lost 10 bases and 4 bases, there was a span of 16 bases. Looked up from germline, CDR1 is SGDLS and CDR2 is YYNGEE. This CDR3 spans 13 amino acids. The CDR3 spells CAGEVSRADTQYF. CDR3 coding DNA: TGTGCCGGGGAGGTTAGTAGGGCAGATACGCAGTATTTT.

CDR3 loop: CASSLQGGDGYTF. The DNA for the CDR3 is TGTGCCAGTAGCCTACAGGGAGGGGATGGCTACACCTTC. This chain connects TRBV19 to TRBJ1-2; tentative D call: TRBD1 (6 bases). This CDR3 has 13 amino acids. V lost 6 bases and J lost 6, with 14 bases in between. CDR1 LNHDA and CDR2 SQIVND come from the germline V gene (reference sequence).

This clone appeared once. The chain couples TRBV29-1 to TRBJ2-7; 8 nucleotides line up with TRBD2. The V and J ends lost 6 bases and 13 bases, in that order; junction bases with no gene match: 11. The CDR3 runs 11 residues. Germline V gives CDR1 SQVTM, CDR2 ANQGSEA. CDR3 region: CSVRGSGGDYF. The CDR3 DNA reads TGCAGCGTCCGCGGGTCCGGGGGGGACTACTTC.

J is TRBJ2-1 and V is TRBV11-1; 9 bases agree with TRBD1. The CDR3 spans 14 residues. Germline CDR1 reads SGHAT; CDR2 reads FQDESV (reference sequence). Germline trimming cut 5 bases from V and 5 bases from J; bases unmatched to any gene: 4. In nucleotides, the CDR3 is TGTGCCAGCAGCGCGGACAGGGGTAACAATGAGCAGTTCTTC. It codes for CASSADRGNNEQFF.

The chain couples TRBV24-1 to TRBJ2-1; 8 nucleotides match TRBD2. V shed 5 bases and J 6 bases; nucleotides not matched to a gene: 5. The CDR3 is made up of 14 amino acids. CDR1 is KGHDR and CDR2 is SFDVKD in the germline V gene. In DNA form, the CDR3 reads TGTGCCACCAGTGGCTCCGGGGGGGCCAATGAGCAGTTCTTC. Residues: CATSGSGGANEQFF.

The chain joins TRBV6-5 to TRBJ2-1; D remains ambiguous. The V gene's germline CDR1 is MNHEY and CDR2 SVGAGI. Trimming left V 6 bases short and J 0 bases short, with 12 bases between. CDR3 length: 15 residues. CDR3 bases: TGTGCCAGCAGACTCGACTTGAGCTCCTACAATGAGCAGTTCTTC. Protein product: CASRLDLSSYNEQFF.

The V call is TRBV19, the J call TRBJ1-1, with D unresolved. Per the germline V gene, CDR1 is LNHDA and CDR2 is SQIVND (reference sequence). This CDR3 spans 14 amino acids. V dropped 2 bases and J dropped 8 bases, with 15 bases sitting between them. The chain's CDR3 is CASSITGSSGEAFF. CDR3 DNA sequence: TGTGCCAGTAGTATAACGGGTTCCAGCGGCGAAGCTTTCTTT.

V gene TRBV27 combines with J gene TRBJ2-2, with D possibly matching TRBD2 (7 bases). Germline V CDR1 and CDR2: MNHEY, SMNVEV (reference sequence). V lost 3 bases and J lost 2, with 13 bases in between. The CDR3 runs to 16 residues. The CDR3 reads CASSFGGTSNTGELFF. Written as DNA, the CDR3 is TGTGCCAGCAGTTTCGGGGGGACATCTAACACCGGGGAGCTGTTTTTT.

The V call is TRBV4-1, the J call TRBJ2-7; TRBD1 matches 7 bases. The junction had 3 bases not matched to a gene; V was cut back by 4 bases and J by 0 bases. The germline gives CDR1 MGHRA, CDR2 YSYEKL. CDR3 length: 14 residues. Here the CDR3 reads CASSPTGVSYEQYF. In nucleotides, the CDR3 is TGCGCCAGCAGCCCCACAGGGGTCTCCTACGAGCAGTACTTC.

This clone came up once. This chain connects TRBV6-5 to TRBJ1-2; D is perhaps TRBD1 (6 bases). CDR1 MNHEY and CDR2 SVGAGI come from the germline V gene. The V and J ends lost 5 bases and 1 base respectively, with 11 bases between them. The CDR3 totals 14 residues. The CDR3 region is CASSTGTYNYGYTF. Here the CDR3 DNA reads TGTGCCAGCAGTACCGGGACATATAACTATGGCTACACCTTC.

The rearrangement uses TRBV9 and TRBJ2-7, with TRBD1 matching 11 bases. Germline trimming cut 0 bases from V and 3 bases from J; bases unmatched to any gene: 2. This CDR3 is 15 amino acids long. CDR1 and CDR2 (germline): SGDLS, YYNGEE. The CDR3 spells CASSVGTGGYYEQYF. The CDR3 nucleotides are TGTGCCAGCAGCGTAGGGACAGGGGGCTACTACGAGCAGTACTTC.

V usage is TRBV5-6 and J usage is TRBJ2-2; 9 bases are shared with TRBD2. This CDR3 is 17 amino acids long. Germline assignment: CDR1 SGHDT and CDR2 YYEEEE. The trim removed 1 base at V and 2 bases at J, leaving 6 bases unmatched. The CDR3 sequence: CASSLLGGGANTGELFF. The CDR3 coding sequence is TGTGCCAGCAGCTTGTTAGGCGGGGGGGCCAACACCGGGGAGCTGTTTTTT.

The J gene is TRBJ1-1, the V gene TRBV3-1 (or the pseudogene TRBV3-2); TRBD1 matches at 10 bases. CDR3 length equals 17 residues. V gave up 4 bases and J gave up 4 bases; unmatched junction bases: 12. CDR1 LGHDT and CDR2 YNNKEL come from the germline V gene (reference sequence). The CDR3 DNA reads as TGTGCCAGCAGCCTGTTCGGCGGGCGGGACAGGGGCACTGAAGCTTTCTTT. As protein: CASSLFGGRDRGTEAFF.

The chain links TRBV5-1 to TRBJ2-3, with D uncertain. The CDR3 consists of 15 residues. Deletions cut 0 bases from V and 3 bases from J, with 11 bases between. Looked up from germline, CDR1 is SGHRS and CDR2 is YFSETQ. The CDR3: CASSLGRPSTDTQYF. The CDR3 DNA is TGCGCCAGCAGCTTGGGGCGACCTAGTACAGATACGCAGTATTTT.

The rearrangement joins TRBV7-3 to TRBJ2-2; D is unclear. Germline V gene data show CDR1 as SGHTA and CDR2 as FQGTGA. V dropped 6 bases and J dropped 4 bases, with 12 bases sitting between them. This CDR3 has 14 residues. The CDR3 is CASRSSFSTGELFF. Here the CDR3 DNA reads TGTGCCAGCAGGTCCAGTTTCAGCACCGGGGAGCTGTTTTTT.

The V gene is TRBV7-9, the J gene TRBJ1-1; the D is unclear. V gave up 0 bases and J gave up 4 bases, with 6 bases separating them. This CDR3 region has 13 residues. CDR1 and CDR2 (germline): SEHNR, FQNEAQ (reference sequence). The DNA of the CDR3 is TGTGCCAGCAGCTTAGCAGTGGCCACTGAAGCTTTCTTT. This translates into CASSLAVATEAFF.

The CDR3: CASSLTPGLAGGNNEQFF. For the CDR3, the DNA is TGTGCCAGCAGCTTAACGCCGGGACTAGCGGGAGGGAACAATGAGCAGTTCTTC. V usage is TRBV11-2 and J usage is TRBJ2-1; 16 nucleotides align to TRBD2. Trimming took 2 bases from V and 5 from J; bases not matched to a gene: 6. This CDR3 comprises 18 residues. CDR1 and CDR2 from the germline V gene are SGHAT and FQNNGV.

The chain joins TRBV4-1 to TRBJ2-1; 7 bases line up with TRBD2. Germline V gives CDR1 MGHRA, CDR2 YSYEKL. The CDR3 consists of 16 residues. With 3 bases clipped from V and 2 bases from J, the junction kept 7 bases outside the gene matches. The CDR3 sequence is CASSQRSTSAYNEQFF. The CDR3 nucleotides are TGCGCCAGCAGCCAGAGGAGTACTAGCGCCTACAATGAGCAGTTCTTC.

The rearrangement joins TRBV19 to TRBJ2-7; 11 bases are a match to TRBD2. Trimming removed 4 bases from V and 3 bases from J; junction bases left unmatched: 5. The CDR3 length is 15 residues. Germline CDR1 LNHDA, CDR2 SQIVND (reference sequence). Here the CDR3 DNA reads TGTGCCAGTAGTACCCCCGGGACTAGCGGCTACGAGCAGTACTTC. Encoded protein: CASSTPGTSGYEQYF.

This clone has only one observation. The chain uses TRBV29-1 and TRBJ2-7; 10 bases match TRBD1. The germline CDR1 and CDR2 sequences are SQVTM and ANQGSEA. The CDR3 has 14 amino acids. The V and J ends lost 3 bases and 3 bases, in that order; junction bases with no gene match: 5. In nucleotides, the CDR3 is TGCAGCGTTGAGTCTCGGGACAGGGGCTACGAGCAGTACTTC. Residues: CSVESRDRGYEQYF.